What follows are 26 T cell receptor beta chains derived from one specimen sequenced in a study of shared clonotypes between healthy human individuals. CD45RO-negative CD8 cells positively selected for CCR7 made up the naive population, which excluded terminally differentiated effector memory CD45RA+ cells. Profiled with immunoSEQ multiplex PCR; TCRdb holds only in-frame clones, not every one. The data contain 1.5 million to 2.5 million clones, about 94% of them seen just once; the ten biggest clones take up approximately 1%. Material: naive CD8+ T cells sorted from blood. The receptors come from a man aged 18 to 29 in good health.

This chain uses TRBV6-6 with TRBJ2-2; 7 nucleotides align to TRBD2. The V gene end was trimmed by 7 bases and the J gene end by 6 bases; junction bases not matched to a gene: 2. CDR3 length: 12 amino acids. Germline loops: CDR1 MNHNY, CDR2 SVGAGI (reference sequence). In nucleotides, the CDR3 is TGTGCCAGCATGGGAGGGTCCGGGGAGCTGTTTTTT. Residues: CASMGGSGELFF.

V and J are TRBV4-1 and TRBJ2-2; D gene unclear. This CDR3 spans 15 amino acids. Germline assignment: CDR1 MGHRA and CDR2 YSYEKL. V was shortened by 1 base and J by 5 bases, with 11 bases between the two germline ends. The CDR3 DNA is TGCGCCAGCAGCCAAGGGGATTGGTTTACCGGGGAGCTGTTTTTT. Protein: CASSQGDWFTGELFF.

This clone appeared once. The chain uses TRBV30 and TRBJ1-4; D ambiguous. V was pared by 2 bases and J by 6 bases, with 13 bases between. Looked up from germline, CDR1 is GTSNPN and CDR2 is SVGIG (reference sequence). The CDR3 totals 14 residues. The CDR3: CAWSLEVWDEKLFF. The CDR3 DNA reads TGTGCCTGGAGTCTGGAGGTTTGGGATGAAAAACTGTTTTTT.

The count of this clone is one. CDR3 DNA sequence: TGTGCCAGTAGTCAGGACCGGGAGGCACTGGAGACCCAGTACTTC. This gives the protein CASSQDREALETQYF. The gene calls are TRBV19 and TRBJ2-5, with 7 bases lining up with TRBD2. Trimming at V came to 5 bases and at J to 5 bases, leaving 11 bases not matched to a gene. Germline V gives CDR1 LNHDA, CDR2 SQIVND (reference sequence). This CDR3 comprises 15 residues.

This chain uses TRBV6-5 with TRBJ2-1; no definite D call. The CDR3 spans 13 residues. CDR1 is MNHEY and CDR2 is SVGAGI in the germline V gene. The ends were cut back, 5 bases at V and 7 bases at J, with 12 bases in the middle. Here the CDR3 DNA reads TGTGCCAGCAGTCCCTACGTGAGGAATGAGCAGTTCTTC. This codes for CASSPYVRNEQFF.

The rearrangement joins TRBV18 to TRBJ2-7, with D possibly being TRBD1 (5 bases). V was cut by 0 bases and J by 0 bases, with 9 bases left in between. The CDR3 spans 15 residues. Germline-derived CDR1 and CDR2 are KGHSH and LQKENI. The CDR3 spells CASSPPMDNSYEQYF. The CDR3 DNA sequence: TGTGCCAGCTCACCACCGATGGACAACTCCTACGAGCAGTACTTC.

CDR3 DNA: TGTGCCAGCCGGCGGGGCAGCCTTAGCACAGATACGCAGTATTTT. This gives the protein CASRRGSLSTDTQYF. V and J are TRBV19 and TRBJ2-3; TRBD2 might be the D (6 bases). CDR3 length: 15 residues. The V and J ends lost 9 bases and 0 bases respectively, with 16 bases between them. From germline, CDR1 is LNHDA and CDR2 SQIVND (reference sequence).

The V and J genes are TRBV7-2 and TRBJ1-3, with D perhaps matching TRBD1 (6 bases). The CDR3 is made up of 16 amino acids. The V gene's germline CDR1 is SGHTA and CDR2 FQGNSA. Between the trimmed V and J ends, which lost 5 bases and 2 bases, there was a span of 16 bases. CDR3 coding DNA: TGTGCCAGCAGCGAATTCGGGACACCAACTGGAAACACCATATATTTT. It is translated as CASSEFGTPTGNTIYF.

Worth noting for this clone: The junction departs from germline at one end; a sequencing error may be responsible. This sequence joins TRBV7-7 and TRBJ2-1; the D is unclear. Germline V gives CDR1 SSHAT, CDR2 FNYEAQ (reference sequence). The CDR3 is 14 residues long. In DNA, the CDR3 is TGTGCTAGCAGCCCTGAATGGGGTTCCCATGAGCAGTTCTTC. Amino acid sequence: CASSPEWGSHEQFF.

Concerning this clone: Other DNA variants within this sample encode the same CDR3. The CDR3 is CASSWGGGTGELFF. The CDR3 DNA is TGTGCCAGCAGTTGGGGGGGCGGGACCGGGGAGCTGTTTTTT. The V and J genes are TRBV27 and TRBJ2-2; weak D call: TRBD2 (7 bases). Per the germline V gene, CDR1 is MNHEY and CDR2 is SMNVEV (reference sequence). This CDR3 spans 14 amino acids. The germline V and J ends were trimmed by 4 bases and 5 bases, with 11 bases remaining between them.

V is TRBV11-2 and J is TRBJ1-6, with D unclear. The CDR3 loop spans 15 amino acids. V was clipped by 0 bases and J by 10 bases, with 13 bases between them. Germline CDR1 SGHAT, CDR2 FQNNGV. CDR3 loop: CASSLDLSSESPLHF. The CDR3 bases are TGTGCCAGCAGCTTAGATTTATCCTCGGAATCACCCCTCCACTTT.

Points on this clone: The sample contains more than one DNA sequence encoding this CDR3. The chain carries TRBV6-5 and TRBJ2-1; TRBD2 matches 12 bases. The V segment lost 4 bases and the J segment 9 bases; nucleotides outside the gene matches: 4. This CDR3 region has 14 residues. Per the germline V gene, CDR1 is MNHEY and CDR2 is SVGAGI. Here the CDR3 reads CASSLGLAGVEQFF. CDR3 nucleotide sequence: TGTGCCAGCAGTTTGGGACTAGCGGGTGTTGAGCAGTTCTTC.

In regard to this clone: At one end the junction does not follow the germline gene, possibly because of a read error. V and J are TRBV7-7 and TRBJ2-7; D is possibly TRBD1 (6 bases). This CDR3 region has 13 residues. Per germline, CDR1 SSHAT and CDR2 FNYEAQ (reference sequence). The CDR3 reads CASSPLGHYEQYF. Written as DNA, the CDR3 is TGTGCTAGCAGCCCATTGGGACACTACGAGCAGTACTTC.

This chain links TRBV10-3 with TRBJ2-7; a weak D match, TRBD2 (5 bases). The germline V and J ends were trimmed by 7 bases and 5 bases, with 15 bases remaining between them. The CDR3 runs to 13 residues. The germline gives CDR1 ENHRY, CDR2 SYGVKD. The CDR3 spells CAITGGWADEQYF. DNA of the CDR3: TGTGCCATCACGGGCGGGTGGGCCGACGAGCAGTACTTC.

The chain carries TRBV6-5 and TRBJ1-4, with a possible D match to TRBD1 (5 bases). V was shortened by 5 bases and J by 17 bases, with 21 bases between the two germline ends. This CDR3 region has 13 residues. Germline values: CDR1 MNHEY, CDR2 SVGAGI. The DNA for the CDR3 is TGTGCCAGCAGTCCAATGCCCGTAAGGGACTTCTTTTTT. Its translation: CASSPMPVRDFFF.

The V gene is TRBV4-1, the J gene TRBJ1-1; D unclear. The V end was cut by 6 bases, the J end by 5 bases, with 10 bases between. There are 12 residues in the CDR3. Germline V gives CDR1 MGHRA, CDR2 YSYEKL. CDR3 coding DNA: TGCGCCAGCAGAGGTGGGTTAACTGAAGCTTTCTTT. It codes for CASRGGLTEAFF.

The V gene is TRBV9, the J gene TRBJ2-2; no reliable D call. Trimming shortened V by 0 bases and J by 6 bases, and 18 bases separated the two germline ends. The CDR3 covers 17 residues. The germline CDR1 and CDR2 sequences are SGDLS and YYNGEE. The CDR3 DNA follows: TGTGCCAGCAGCGTAGAAGAAAGGTTTGGGTTCGCCGGGGAGCTGTTTTTT. It is translated as CASSVEERFGFAGELFF. Based on the CDR3 plus reference TRBV9 and TRBJ2-2, the full variable domain is DSGVTQTPKHLITATGQRVTLRCSPRSGDLSVYWYQQSLDQGLQFLIQYYNGEERAKGNILERFSAQQFPDLHSELNLSSLELGDSALYFCASSVEERFGFAGELFFGEGSRLTVL.

V is TRBV6-5 and J is TRBJ1-3; D remains ambiguous. This CDR3 contains 14 residues. The germline V gene has CDR1 MNHEY and CDR2 SVGAGI. V was trimmed by 7 bases and J by 4 bases, leaving 14 bases between them. This CDR3 reads CASTSGGSGNTIYF. The CDR3 region has the DNA TGTGCCAGCACCTCGGGAGGGTCAGGAAACACCATATATTTT.

The chain employs TRBV6-1 and TRBJ2-3; TRBD2 aligns across 10 bases. The trim removed 4 bases at V and 5 bases at J, leaving 6 bases unmatched. Germline loops: CDR1 MNHNS, CDR2 SASEGT. The CDR3 length is 15 residues. The CDR3 sequence is CASSVLAGVIDTQYF. CDR3 nucleotides: TGTGCCAGCAGTGTCCTAGCGGGAGTGATAGATACGCAGTATTTT.

The chain recombines TRBV4-1 with TRBJ1-2; D is possibly TRBD1 (6 bases). Trimming took 0 bases from V and 5 from J, leaving 22 bases between them. Germline CDR1 MGHRA, CDR2 YSYEKL. The CDR3 extends over 18 amino acids. For the CDR3, the DNA is TGCGCCAGCAGCCAAGATCCGGCTGGGGGGGGGCTTGGGTATGGCTACACCTTC. Residues: CASSQDPAGGGLGYGYTF.

The J gene is TRBJ1-1, the V gene TRBV7-6; no definite D call. CDR3 length equals 13 residues. The germline gives CDR1 SGHVS, CDR2 FNYEAQ. Trimming took off 1 base at V and 7 bases at J, with 10 bases between the two ends. CDR3 protein: CASSLDPGVEAFF. The CDR3 coding sequence is TGTGCCAGCAGCTTAGACCCCGGAGTTGAAGCTTTCTTT.

The gene calls are TRBV19 and TRBJ1-2, with TRBD1 matching 8 bases. CDR1 is LNHDA, CDR2 SQIVND, per germline (reference sequence). The V and J ends lost 4 bases and 7 bases, in that order; junction bases with no gene match: 5. CDR3 length: 13 residues. CDR3 sequence (DNA): TGTGCCAGTAGTAATGGACAGGGAGGTGGCTACACCTTC. Encoded protein: CASSNGQGGGYTF.

This rearrangement joins TRBV30 to TRBJ1-2; 7 bases are shared with TRBD1. CDR1 is GTSNPN and CDR2 is SVGIG in the germline V gene (reference sequence). The V and J ends lost 4 bases and 3 bases, in that order; junction bases with no gene match: 8. The CDR3 runs 14 residues. This CDR3 reads CAWTQTGSDYGYTF. The CDR3 DNA is TGTGCCTGGACCCAGACAGGGAGCGACTATGGCTACACCTTC.

The gene calls are TRBV27 and TRBJ2-3, with no clear D. Germline assignment: CDR1 MNHEY and CDR2 SMNVEV (reference sequence). The V gene lost 3 bases and the J gene lost 1 base, with 8 bases spanning the gap. This CDR3 contains 14 residues. Here the CDR3 DNA reads TGTGCCAGCAGTTTGTCACCTGGCACAGATACGCAGTATTTT. Its protein product is CASSLSPGTDTQYF.

This chain uses TRBV4-1 with TRBJ1-3; 8 nucleotides align to TRBD1. V gave up 4 bases and J gave up 2 bases; unmatched junction bases: 4. The V gene's germline CDR1 is MGHRA and CDR2 YSYEKL. The CDR3 loop spans 15 amino acids. The CDR3 loop is CASSPRGLTGNTIYF. DNA of the CDR3: TGCGCCAGCAGCCCCAGGGGGCTTACTGGAAACACCATATATTTT.

The count of this clone is one. This sample includes further DNA sequences coding for the same CDR3. The chain combines TRBV11-2 with TRBJ2-1; TRBD1 is a possible D gene (6 bases). Germline loops: CDR1 SGHAT, CDR2 FQNNGV. The germline V and J ends were trimmed by 1 base and 2 bases, with 9 bases remaining between them. The CDR3 runs 15 residues. The CDR3 DNA sequence: TGTGCCAGCAGCTTAGTAGGGGGAGCCTACAATGAGCAGTTCTTC. This encodes CASSLVGGAYNEQFF.